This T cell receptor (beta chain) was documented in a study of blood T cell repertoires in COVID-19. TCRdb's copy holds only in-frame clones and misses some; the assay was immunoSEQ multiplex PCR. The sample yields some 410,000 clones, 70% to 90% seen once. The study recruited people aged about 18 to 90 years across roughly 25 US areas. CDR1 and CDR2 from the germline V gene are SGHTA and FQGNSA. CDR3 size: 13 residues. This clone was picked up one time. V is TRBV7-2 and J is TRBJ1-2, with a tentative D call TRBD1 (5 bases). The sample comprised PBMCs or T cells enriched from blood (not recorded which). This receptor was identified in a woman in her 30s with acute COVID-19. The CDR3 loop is CVLARDADYGYTF. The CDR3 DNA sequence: TGTGTCCTGGCCAGGGATGCTGACTATGGCTACACCTTC.